The rows below give T cell receptor beta chains drawn from one sample of a study of T cells in Graves' hyperthyroidism and ophthalmopathy. Via MiXCR, TCRdb re-called the multiplex PCR reads, giving one row per CDR3 protein. The repertoire holds around 450,000 distinct CDR3 sequences, 15% to 18% seen once, with 13% to 15% in the top ten. Sequenced sample: blood. These receptors were collected from a woman under 30 with Graves' hyperthyroidism. Both conserved end residues are part of each CDR3. The order of the fields is clone size, D gene, J gene, V gene, CDR3 DNA, CDR3 protein. D genes are given only for firm matches. Expanded clones are given a class, and other clones once, few, many or no size at all.

size: many; D: NA; J: TRBJ1-1; V: TRBV9; DNA: TGTGCCAGCAGCGCCCACCCTGGGACGGCAGTTATGGACACTGAAGCTTTCTTT; CDR3: CASSAHPGTAVMDTEAFF
size: many; D: NA; J: TRBJ2-3; V: TRBV20-1; DNA: TGCAGTGTGGTGGATCAAGGGGGGTATACGCAGTATTTT; CDR3: CSVVDQGGYTQYF
size: few; D: TRBD1; J: TRBJ2-7; V: TRBV2; DNA: TGTGCCAGCAGGGACAGGGGTAGGAACGAGCAGTACTTC; CDR3: CASRDRGRNEQYF
size: NA; D: TRBD1; J: TRBJ2-1; V: TRBV7-2; DNA: TGTGCCAGCAGCCTCCGCGGACAGGGGGCCTCCAATGAGCAGTTCTTC; CDR3: CASSLRGQGASNEQFF
size: NA; D: TRBD1; J: TRBJ1-3; V: TRBV5-1; DNA: TGCGCCAGCAGCCGAGACAGGGGGCGAAAGTCTGGAAACACCATATATTTT; CDR3: CASSRDRGRKSGNTIYF
size: many; D: TRBD2; J: TRBJ2-5; V: TRBV18; DNA: TGTGCCAGCTCACCGTCGCTTTGGGGGGGACAGACCCAGTACTTC; CDR3: CASSPSLWGGQTQYF
size: many; D: NA; J: TRBJ2-7; V: TRBV18; DNA: TGTGCCAGCTCAGCCTCACTAGTCTCCGGCTCCTACGAGCAGTACTTC; CDR3: CASSASLVSGSYEQYF
size: NA; D: TRBD1; J: TRBJ2-1; V: TRBV6-2/TRBV6-3; DNA: TGTGCCAGCGCCCCGGGGACAGGGCTAGTGAATGAGCAGTTCTTC; CDR3: CASAPGTGLVNEQFF
size: many; D: NA; J: TRBJ1-2; V: TRBV28; DNA: TGTGCCAGCAGTTCACGGGTAGGAGGTTACTATGGCTACACCTTC; CDR3: CASSSRVGGYYGYTF
size: many; D: TRBD1; J: TRBJ1-2; V: TRBV28; DNA: TGTGCCAGCCTCCAAAGAGGGGGCGCGAGACTCGGCTATGGCTACACCTTC; CDR3: CASLQRGGARLGYGYTF
size: many; D: NA; J: TRBJ1-3; V: TRBV12-3/TRBV12-4; DNA: TGTGCCAGCAGTTATGACACCCCAGGGGACACCATATATTTT; CDR3: CASSYDTPGDTIYF
size: NA; D: NA; J: TRBJ1-5; V: TRBV6-2/TRBV6-3; DNA: TGTGCCAGCAGTTATACAGGGAGAAGCAATCAGCCCCAGCATTTT; CDR3: CASSYTGRSNQPQHF
size: NA; D: TRBD2; J: TRBJ2-3; V: TRBV7-2; DNA: TGTGCCAGCAGCTTGGGCGGGGGGCGCGGGGGGGGGGGGGGGGATACGCAGTATTTT; CDR3: CASSLGGGRGGGGGDTQYF
size: many; D: NA; J: TRBJ1-5; V: TRBV27; DNA: TGTGCCAGCAGCTGGTCCAGGGGCAATCAGCCCCAGCATTTT; CDR3: CASSWSRGNQPQHF
size: many; D: NA; J: TRBJ2-2; V: TRBV14; DNA: TGTGCCAGCAGCGGATTCAGTTACACCGGGGAGCTGTTTTTT; CDR3: CASSGFSYTGELFF
size: many; D: TRBD2; J: TRBJ2-1; V: TRBV28; DNA: TGTGCCAGCACCCTACTAGCGTTCGGGAACAATGAGCAGTTCTTC; CDR3: CASTLLAFGNNEQFF
size: NA; D: TRBD1; J: TRBJ2-7; V: TRBV20-1; DNA: TGCAGTGCTAGAAATCGGACAGGGAGCGAGCAGTACTTC; CDR3: CSARNRTGSEQYF
size: many; D: NA; J: TRBJ2-7; V: TRBV2; DNA: TGTGCCAGCAGTGACGTGACAGCTCCCACCTACGAGCAGTACTTC; CDR3: CASSDVTAPTYEQYF
size: many; D: NA; J: TRBJ2-5; V: TRBV28; DNA: TGTGCCAGCAGTAAGGTGTGGGGGATTCAAGAGACCCAGTACTTC; CDR3: CASSKVWGIQETQYF
size: few; D: TRBD2; J: TRBJ2-7; V: TRBV5-6; DNA: TGTGCCAGCAGCTTGGCCGTAGCGGGCGAGCAGTACTTC; CDR3: CASSLAVAGEQYF
size: few; D: TRBD2; J: TRBJ2-7; V: TRBV6-2/TRBV6-3; DNA: TGTGCCAGCACCTGGGAGGGCTACGAGCAGTACTTC; CDR3: CASTWEGYEQYF
size: many; D: NA; J: TRBJ1-2; V: TRBV6-2/TRBV6-3; DNA: TGTGCCAGCAGTTACTCACCAGGGTATGGCTACACCTTC; CDR3: CASSYSPGYGYTF
size: few; D: NA; J: TRBJ2-7; V: TRBV20-1; DNA: TGCAGTGCTAGGCCTTGGGGGGTGACCTACGAGCAGTACTTC; CDR3: CSARPWGVTYEQYF
size: many; D: NA; J: TRBJ2-1; V: TRBV10-2; DNA: TGCGCCAGCACGGAGAGATCCTACAATGAGCAGTTCTTC; CDR3: CASTERSYNEQFF
size: few; D: NA; J: TRBJ2-7; V: TRBV4-1; DNA: TGCGCCAGCAGCCAAACGGGGTGGGGGTACTACGAGCAGTACTTC; CDR3: CASSQTGWGYYEQYF
size: NA; D: NA; J: TRBJ2-1; V: TRBV5-1; DNA: TGCGCCAGCAGCCCGACCGGGTCCTGGGGGTACAATGAGCAGTTCTTC; CDR3: CASSPTGSWGYNEQFF
size: few; D: NA; J: TRBJ1-6; V: TRBV7-2; DNA: TGTGCCAGCAGCTTAGTGGAGTGGGGTTCACCCCTCCACTTT; CDR3: CASSLVEWGSPLHF
size: once; D: TRBD2; J: TRBJ2-2; V: TRBV5-5; DNA: TGTGCTACGGGCGGGGGGCCAGCCGGGGAGCTGTTTTTT; CDR3: CATGGGPAGELFF
size: NA; D: TRBD1; J: TRBJ2-3; V: TRBV12-5; DNA: TGTGCTAGTGGTTTGGGACAGGGGGAAGATACGCAGTATTTT; CDR3: CASGLGQGEDTQYF